The rows below give T cell receptor beta chains drawn from one sample of a study of blood T cell repertoires in COVID-19. Profiled with immunoSEQ multiplex PCR; TCRdb holds only in-frame clones, not every one. Of around 200,000 clones in the sample, about 88% were seen once. Material: peripheral blood. The receptors here all came from a man aged 40-49 years with active or convalescent COVID-19. Both conserved end residues are part of each CDR3. A D gene is named only where the DNA matches it firmly. Clone sizes are given selectively: once, few, many, or a class where the clone is expanded.

d_gene: .
abundance: .
j_gene: TRBJ2-5
v_gene: TRBV11-3
CDR3aa: CASRYSRGKETQYF
CDR3nt: TGTGCCAGCAGGTACTCCAGGGGCAAGGAGACCCAGTACTTC

d_gene: .
abundance: .
j_gene: TRBJ1-5
v_gene: TRBV19
CDR3aa: CASSSDRWNQPQHF
CDR3nt: TGTGCCAGTAGTAGCGACAGGTGGAATCAGCCCCAGCATTTT

d_gene: .
abundance: .
j_gene: TRBJ1-2
v_gene: TRBV5-6
CDR3aa: CASSPSNYGYTF
CDR3nt: TGTGCCAGCAGCCCCTCCAACTATGGCTACACCTTC

d_gene: TRBD2
abundance: .
j_gene: TRBJ2-7
v_gene: TRBV19
CDR3aa: CASSPLAGGPYEQYF
CDR3nt: TGTGCCAGTAGTCCCCTAGCGGGGGGCCCCTACGAGCAGTACTTC

d_gene: .
abundance: .
j_gene: TRBJ2-7
v_gene: TRBV5-5
CDR3aa: CASSRIADYSYEQYF
CDR3nt: TGTGCCAGCAGCCGCATAGCGGATTACTCCTACGAGCAGTACTTC

d_gene: .
abundance: .
j_gene: TRBJ1-1
v_gene: TRBV7-9
CDR3aa: CASSSSFNTEAFF
CDR3nt: TGTGCCAGCAGCTCCTCCTTTAACACTGAAGCTTTCTTT

d_gene: .
abundance: once
j_gene: TRBJ1-1
v_gene: TRBV18
CDR3aa: CASSSYSGGGGEAFF
CDR3nt: TGTGCCAGCTCATCGTATTCCGGGGGTGGCGGTGAAGCTTTCTTT

d_gene: .
abundance: .
j_gene: TRBJ1-4
v_gene: TRBV6-5
CDR3aa: CASSPDPSGEKLFF
CDR3nt: TGTGCCAGCAGCCCCGACCCTAGTGGAGAAAAACTGTTTTTT

d_gene: TRBD1
abundance: .
j_gene: TRBJ1-2
v_gene: TRBV14
CDR3aa: CASSQVFGTGNYGYTF
CDR3nt: TGTGCCAGCAGCCAAGTTTTCGGGACAGGGAACTATGGCTACACCTTC

d_gene: TRBD1
abundance: .
j_gene: TRBJ1-1
v_gene: TRBV27
CDR3aa: CASTLQGVGTEAFF
CDR3nt: TGTGCCAGCACCCTACAGGGGGTGGGCACTGAAGCTTTCTTT

d_gene: TRBD1
abundance: .
j_gene: TRBJ2-1
v_gene: TRBV18
CDR3aa: CASSTGTGRNNEQFF
CDR3nt: TGTGCCAGCTCTACCGGGACAGGGCGAAACAATGAGCAGTTCTTC

d_gene: TRBD1
abundance: .
j_gene: TRBJ1-5
v_gene: TRBV27
CDR3aa: CASSQDRGHQPQHF
CDR3nt: TGTGCCAGCAGCCAAGACAGGGGTCATCAGCCCCAGCATTTT

d_gene: TRBD1
abundance: .
j_gene: TRBJ2-6
v_gene: TRBV19
CDR3aa: CASSATGGLQLPGANVLTF
CDR3nt: TGTGCCAGTAGCGCCACAGGGGGCCTCCAGCTCCCTGGGGCCAACGTCCTGACTTTC

d_gene: .
abundance: once
j_gene: TRBJ1-2
v_gene: TRBV2
CDR3aa: CASSGFDRQGYTF
CDR3nt: TGTGCCAGCAGTGGATTCGACAGGCAGGGCTACACCTTC

d_gene: .
abundance: .
j_gene: TRBJ1-1
v_gene: TRBV28
CDR3aa: CASSLERDYTEAFF
CDR3nt: TGTGCCAGCAGTTTGGAGCGGGACTACACTGAAGCTTTCTTT

d_gene: .
abundance: once
j_gene: TRBJ2-1
v_gene: TRBV11-1
CDR3aa: CASRGGNSYNEQFF
CDR3nt: TGTGCCAGCAGGGGCGGGAACTCCTACAATGAGCAGTTCTTC

d_gene: TRBD1
abundance: .
j_gene: TRBJ2-7
v_gene: TRBV12-5
CDR3aa: CASGLILSTGGAFIYEQYF
CDR3nt: TGTGCTAGTGGTTTGATTCTTTCGACAGGGGGCGCATTTATCTACGAGCAGTACTTC

d_gene: TRBD1
abundance: few
j_gene: TRBJ1-2
v_gene: TRBV28
CDR3aa: CASRSGNRGLGYGYTF
CDR3nt: TGTGCCAGCAGGTCCGGAAACAGGGGATTGGGGTATGGCTACACCTTC

d_gene: .
abundance: once
j_gene: TRBJ1-1
v_gene: TRBV7-2
CDR3aa: CASSPSGGVNTEAFF
CDR3nt: TGTGCCAGCAGCCCTAGCGGGGGGGTGAACACTGAAGCTTTCTTT

d_gene: .
abundance: .
j_gene: TRBJ1-4
v_gene: TRBV27
CDR3aa: CASSLRAGANEKLFF
CDR3nt: TGTGCCAGCAGTTTAAGGGCAGGGGCGAATGAAAAACTGTTTTTT

d_gene: TRBD2
abundance: .
j_gene: TRBJ2-2
v_gene: TRBV19
CDR3aa: CASSQDSGRASTGELFF
CDR3nt: TGTGCCAGTTCCCAGGATAGCGGGAGGGCCAGCACCGGGGAGCTGTTTTTT

d_gene: .
abundance: .
j_gene: TRBJ1-4
v_gene: TRBV3-1/TRBV3-2
CDR3aa: CASSQSNEKLFF
CDR3nt: TGTGCCAGCAGCCAAAGCAATGAAAAACTGTTTTTT

d_gene: .
abundance: .
j_gene: TRBJ2-3
v_gene: TRBV27
CDR3aa: CASSLSRLDTQYF
CDR3nt: TGTGCCAGCAGTTTATCCCGACTAGATACGCAGTATTTT

d_gene: TRBD1
abundance: .
j_gene: TRBJ2-7
v_gene: TRBV28
CDR3aa: CASSLGTGAQYF
CDR3nt: TGTGCCAGCAGTTTAGGGACAGGGGCGCAGTACTTC

d_gene: .
abundance: .
j_gene: TRBJ1-4
v_gene: TRBV7-9
CDR3aa: CASSSGLRSGKLFF
CDR3nt: TGTGCCAGCAGCTCCGGGTTGCGGTCGGGAAAACTGTTTTTT

d_gene: TRBD1
abundance: .
j_gene: TRBJ1-2
v_gene: TRBV19
CDR3aa: CASSIGGGGAQGYTF
CDR3nt: TGTGCCAGTAGTATCGGCGGAGGGGGCGCGCAGGGCTACACCTTC

d_gene: .
abundance: .
j_gene: TRBJ1-4
v_gene: TRBV29-1
CDR3aa: CSVVLRATNEKLFF
CDR3nt: TGCAGCGTTGTGCTCAGGGCAACTAATGAAAAACTGTTTTTT

d_gene: .
abundance: .
j_gene: TRBJ1-2
v_gene: TRBV30
CDR3aa: CAWKSDGYTF
CDR3nt: TGTGCCTGGAAATCGGATGGCTACACCTTC

d_gene: .
abundance: .
j_gene: TRBJ1-2
v_gene: TRBV29-1
CDR3aa: CSVDLDRTSNYGYTF
CDR3nt: TGCAGCGTTGACCTTGACAGGACCTCTAACTATGGCTACACCTTC

d_gene: TRBD2
abundance: .
j_gene: TRBJ2-7
v_gene: TRBV2
CDR3aa: CASSVEGGSRYEQYF
CDR3nt: TGTGCCAGCAGTGTGGAGGGAGGGTCCCGCTACGAGCAGTACTTC

d_gene: .
abundance: .
j_gene: TRBJ1-5
v_gene: TRBV27
CDR3aa: CASSPLGGSQPQHF
CDR3nt: TGTGCCAGCAGTCCCCTGGGAGGGAGTCAGCCCCAGCATTTT

d_gene: .
abundance: once
j_gene: TRBJ1-6
v_gene: TRBV7-9
CDR3aa: CASSAVTAGNSPLHF
CDR3nt: TGTGCCAGCAGCGCCGTCACGGCGGGCAATTCACCCCTCCACTTT

d_gene: .
abundance: .
j_gene: TRBJ2-7
v_gene: TRBV6-1
CDR3aa: CASSEPGTFHEQYF
CDR3nt: TGTGCCAGCAGTGAACCGGGGACTTTCCACGAGCAGTACTTC

d_gene: TRBD2
abundance: many
j_gene: TRBJ2-2
v_gene: TRBV4-1
CDR3aa: CASSQERAGGADTGELFF
CDR3nt: TGCGCCAGCAGCCAAGAGCGGGCCGGGGGGGCCGACACCGGGGAGCTGTTTTTT

d_gene: TRBD2
abundance: few
j_gene: TRBJ2-7
v_gene: TRBV19
CDR3aa: CASSLGEGYEQYF
CDR3nt: TGTGCCAGTAGTTTGGGGGAGGGCTACGAGCAGTACTTC

d_gene: TRBD2
abundance: .
j_gene: TRBJ2-1
v_gene: TRBV7-2
CDR3aa: CASSPGLAGAYNEQFF
CDR3nt: TGTGCCAGCAGCCCCGGACTAGCGGGGGCCTACAATGAGCAGTTCTTC

d_gene: .
abundance: .
j_gene: TRBJ1-2
v_gene: TRBV29-1
CDR3aa: CSVGAGLDYGYTF
CDR3nt: TGCAGCGTGGGGGCCGGGTTGGACTATGGCTACACCTTC

d_gene: .
abundance: .
j_gene: TRBJ1-2
v_gene: TRBV6-5
CDR3aa: CASSPSVVANYGYTF
CDR3nt: TGTGCCAGCAGCCCATCGGTGGTAGCTAACTATGGCTACACCTTC

d_gene: TRBD1
abundance: .
j_gene: TRBJ1-1
v_gene: TRBV7-9
CDR3aa: CASSFTGVRDTEAFF
CDR3nt: TGTGCCAGCAGCTTCACAGGGGTCCGGGACACTGAAGCTTTCTTT

d_gene: TRBD2
abundance: .
j_gene: TRBJ2-1
v_gene: TRBV15
CDR3aa: CATSRSSGGTSGRAEQFF
CDR3nt: TGTGCCACCAGCAGATCGAGTGGGGGGACTAGCGGGAGGGCTGAGCAGTTCTTC

d_gene: .
abundance: .
j_gene: TRBJ1-1
v_gene: TRBV27
CDR3aa: CASRSTDEAFF
CDR3nt: TGTGCCAGCAGATCGACAGATGAAGCTTTCTTT